The rows below give T cell receptor beta chains drawn from one sample of a study of human T cells and chemical hapten exposure. TCRdb itself ran the RACE reads through MiXCR, one entry per CDR3 protein. The repertoire holds under 95,000 distinct CDR3 sequences, about 8.6% seen once, with 2.9% in the top ten. The sample consisted of whole blood. The receptor source for this set is a female donor in good health. Some clones in this sample may be carry-over from other donors' samples. The CDR3 runs from the conserved cysteine through the conserved F or W. D genes are given only for firm matches. Not every row has a clone size; where given, it reads once, few, many or a size class.

>TRBJ1-1|.|TRBV29-1|many
TGCAGCCCGCATATGAACACTGAAGCTTTCTTT
CSPHMNTEAFF
>TRBJ1-1|.|TRBV5-1|.
TGCGCCAGCAGCTTCGAAAGGGCCACTGAAGCTTTCTTT
CASSFERATEAFF
>TRBJ2-3|.|TRBV7-2|.
TGTGCCAGCAGCTTGACGGGAGTAGATACGCAGTATTTT
CASSLTGVDTQYF
>TRBJ2-1|.|TRBV6-2/TRBV6-3|many
TGTGCCAGCAGTCTACAGGAGGGTTCCCACAATGAGCAGTTCTTC
CASSLQEGSHNEQFF
>TRBJ2-5|TRBD2|TRBV27|.
TGTGCCAGCAGTTTACTCCTAGCGGGGTACCAAGAGACCCAGTACTTC
CASSLLLAGYQETQYF
>TRBJ2-7|TRBD1|TRBV20-1|many
TGCAGTGCTAGAGGAACAGGGGGCGGGGTGGAGCAGTACTTC
CSARGTGGGVEQYF
>TRBJ2-7|.|TRBV7-9|many
TGTGCCAGCAGCTCGACCGATCATTTTTCCTACGAGCAGTACTTC
CASSSTDHFSYEQYF
>TRBJ2-1|TRBD2|TRBV6-1|many
TGTGCCAGCAGTGAATATAGCGGGCTAGCCAATGAGCAGTTCTTC
CASSEYSGLANEQFF
>TRBJ1-5|.|TRBV20-1|many
TGCAGTGCTAGGGGGTCGGAATATCAGCCCCAGCATTTT
CSARGSEYQPQHF
>TRBJ2-2|TRBD2|TRBV2|.
TGTGCCAGCAGGGGGGACTATGCCGGGGAGCTGTTTTTT
CASRGDYAGELFF
>TRBJ2-3|.|TRBV4-2|many
TGTGCCAGCAGCCAGGCCCCTGCGGGGAACCCAGGAGATACGCAGTATTTT
CASSQAPAGNPGDTQYF
>TRBJ2-1|TRBD2|TRBV29-1|few
TGCAGCGTCGCTAGCGGGAGGGAGTACAATGAGCAGTTCTTC
CSVASGREYNEQFF
>TRBJ1-2|.|TRBV9|.
TGTGCCAGCAGCGTAGGTCAAGGGGGCTATGGCTACACCTTC
CASSVGQGGYGYTF
>TRBJ1-4|.|TRBV29-1|many
TGCAGCGTTGTTCTCTTTTCGGGGGGCAATGAAAAACTGTTTTTT
CSVVLFSGGNEKLFF
>TRBJ2-1|.|TRBV2|few
TGTGCCAGCAATATGGACGTCTCCTACAATGAGCAGTTCTTC
CASNMDVSYNEQFF
>TRBJ1-4|.|TRBV20-1|many
TGCAGTGCCGCCGGGACTCCCAGGGAAAAACTGTTTTTT
CSAAGTPREKLFF
>TRBJ2-7|.|TRBV11-2|many
TGTGCCAGCAGCTTAGGGGTGGCGGTCGCCGCGTCTTACGAGCAGTACTTC
CASSLGVAVAASYEQYF
>TRBJ2-1|TRBD2|TRBV6-2/TRBV6-3|few
TGTGCCACCTACCCCCTCGGCGGGGGGGACAATGAGCAGTTCTTC
CATYPLGGGDNEQFF
>TRBJ2-7|.|TRBV4-1|.
TGCGCCAGCAGCCAGCCCCAGGGCAAAGTCTACGAGCAGTACTTC
CASSQPQGKVYEQYF
>TRBJ1-5|.|TRBV6-1|many
TGTGCCAGCCGCAGGGGTTTCAATCAGCCCCAGCATTTT
CASRRGFNQPQHF
>TRBJ2-3|TRBD2|TRBV3-1|many
TGTGCCAGCAGCCTTGGACTAGCGGAGCAGTATTTT
CASSLGLAEQYF
>TRBJ1-5|TRBD1|TRBV7-2|many
TGTGCCAGCAGCTACCGGACAGGCGGTTCGAGCAATCAGCCCCAGCATTTT
CASSYRTGGSSNQPQHF
>TRBJ2-5|TRBD1|TRBV5-1|few
TGCGCCAGCAGCTTGGGACAGGGAGTAGAGACCCAGTACTTC
CASSLGQGVETQYF
>TRBJ2-7|.|TRBV27|.
TGTGCCAGCAGTCCCACGGACGTACTTTACGAGCAGTACTTC
CASSPTDVLYEQYF
>TRBJ2-3|TRBD1|TRBV10-3|.
TGTGCCATCAGTGAGTCAGAGGGGACAGGGCCGTCTGGCACAGATACGCAGTATTTT
CAISESEGTGPSGTDTQYF
>TRBJ2-7|.|TRBV5-1|few
TGCGCCAGCAGTAGGAGTACCTACGAGCAGTACTTC
CASSRSTYEQYF
>TRBJ2-1|TRBD1|TRBV12-3/TRBV12-4|many
TGTGCCAGCAGATGGGGACAGGGACCTTACAATGAGCAGTTCTTC
CASRWGQGPYNEQFF
>TRBJ1-6|TRBD1|TRBV5-1|.
TGCGCCAGCAGCGAGGGGACAGGATATTCACCCCTCCACTTT
CASSEGTGYSPLHF
>TRBJ1-1|.|TRBV6-2/TRBV6-3|.
TGTGCCAGCAGTCGCATTTGGGGTGAAGCTTTCTTT
CASSRIWGEAFF
>TRBJ1-2|TRBD1|TRBV5-1|.
TGCGCCAGCAGGACCGACAGGGACTATGGCTACACCTTC
CASRTDRDYGYTF
>TRBJ1-2|TRBD1|TRBV4-2|few
TGTGCCAGCAGCCATCCACTCCCGGGACAGGGTGACTATGGCTACACCTTC
CASSHPLPGQGDYGYTF
>TRBJ2-7|.|TRBV5-5|few
TGTGCCAGCAGCTTGGGGTTGGGGGGCTTTTACGAGCAGTACTTC
CASSLGLGGFYEQYF
>TRBJ2-2|TRBD1|TRBV19|few
TGTGCCAGTACCTCGCCGGGACAGCCCACCGGGGAGCTGTTTTTT
CASTSPGQPTGELFF
>TRBJ2-7|.|TRBV20-1|many
TGCAGTGCTAGAGAGACAGAAAGCTCCTACGAGCAGTACTTC
CSARETESSYEQYF
>TRBJ1-6|.|TRBV29-1|many
TGCAGCGTTGGGGGCTCCTATAATTCACCCCTCCACTTT
CSVGGSYNSPLHF
>TRBJ2-3|.|TRBV5-1|many
TGCGCCAGCAGCTTGTGGGACCAAGATACGCAGTATTTT
CASSLWDQDTQYF
>TRBJ2-1|TRBD2|TRBV30|.
TGTGCCTGGAGTGCGTACCCGAGTCTAGGACTAGCGGGAGGGCCGCGCCATGAGCAGTTCTTC
CAWSAYPSLGLAGGPRHEQFF
>TRBJ2-1|TRBD2|TRBV2|few
TGTGCCAGCGGGGGACTAGCCCGCAACGGGAATGAGCAGTTCTTC
CASGGLARNGNEQFF
>TRBJ1-2|.|TRBV20-1|.
TGCAGTGTTCTACCGGGACGGAACTATGGCTACACCTTC
CSVLPGRNYGYTF
>TRBJ2-2|TRBD2|TRBV7-3|few
TGTGCCAGCAGCTTTATGGCGGGAGGGTACACCGGGGAGCTGTTTTTT
CASSFMAGGYTGELFF
>TRBJ1-1|.|TRBV20-1|few
TGCAGTCGCAAACTGAACACTGAAGCTTTCTTT
CSRKLNTEAFF
>TRBJ1-1|TRBD1|TRBV29-1|.
TGCAGCGTTCGTACAGGGGGCACGTCGAACACTGAAGCTTTCTTT
CSVRTGGTSNTEAFF
>TRBJ1-6|.|TRBV10-3|.
TGTGCCATCAGTGACGGGGACTCCTATAATTCACCCCTCCACTTT
CAISDGDSYNSPLHF
>TRBJ1-4|.|TRBV6-5|.
TGTGCCAGCAGTACAGGGATAACTAATGAAAAACTGTTTTTT
CASSTGITNEKLFF
>TRBJ2-5|TRBD1|TRBV5-1|.
TGCGCCAGCAGCCCTGGGACAGGGGGCCAAGAGACCCAGTACTTC
CASSPGTGGQETQYF
>TRBJ1-1|.|TRBV20-1|few
TGCAGTGCTAGAGATCGAAGATTGAACACTGAAGCTTTCTTT
CSARDRRLNTEAFF
>TRBJ2-7|.|TRBV4-2|few
TGTGCCAGCAGCCAAGCGGGACGGTCCTACGAGCAGTACTTC
CASSQAGRSYEQYF
>TRBJ2-2|.|TRBV7-2|few
TGTGCCAGCACACTGGGACTCCTCACCGGGGAGCTGTTTTTT
CASTLGLLTGELFF
>TRBJ1-5|.|TRBV2|.
TGTGCCAGCAGTCACAGGGATAATCAGCCCCAGCATTTT
CASSHRDNQPQHF
>TRBJ2-5|.|TRBV28|.
TGTGCCAGCAATCGTCCGGGGAAAGAGACCCAGTACTTC
CASNRPGKETQYF
>TRBJ2-3|.|TRBV5-1|.
TGCGCCAGCAGCTCCACCAGGGATACGCAGTATTTT
CASSSTRDTQYF
>TRBJ2-7|.|TRBV3-1|few
TGTGCCAGCAGCCCCGCCGGGACCCCTGTCAAGCAGTACTTC
CASSPAGTPVKQYF
>TRBJ2-1|TRBD2|TRBV11-2|.
TGTGCCAGCAGCTTAATTATAGCGGGAGGGCCCTCGTCCGTCTTC
CASSLIIAGGPSSVF